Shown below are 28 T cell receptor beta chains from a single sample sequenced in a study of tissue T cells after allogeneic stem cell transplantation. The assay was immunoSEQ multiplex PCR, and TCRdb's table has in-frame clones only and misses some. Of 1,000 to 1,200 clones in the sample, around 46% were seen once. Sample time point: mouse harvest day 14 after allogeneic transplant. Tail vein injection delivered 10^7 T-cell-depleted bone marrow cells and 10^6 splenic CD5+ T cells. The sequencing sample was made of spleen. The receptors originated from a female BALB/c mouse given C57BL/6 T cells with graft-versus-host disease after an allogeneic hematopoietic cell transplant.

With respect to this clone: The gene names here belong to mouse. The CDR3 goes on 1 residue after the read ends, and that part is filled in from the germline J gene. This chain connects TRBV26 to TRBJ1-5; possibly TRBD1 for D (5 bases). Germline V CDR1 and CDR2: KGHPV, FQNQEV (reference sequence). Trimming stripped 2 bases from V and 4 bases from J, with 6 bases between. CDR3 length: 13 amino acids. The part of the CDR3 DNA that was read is TGTGCCAGCAGTCTGGGACATAACCAGGCTCCGCTT. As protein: CASSLGHNQAPL. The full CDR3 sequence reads CASSLGHNQAPLF.

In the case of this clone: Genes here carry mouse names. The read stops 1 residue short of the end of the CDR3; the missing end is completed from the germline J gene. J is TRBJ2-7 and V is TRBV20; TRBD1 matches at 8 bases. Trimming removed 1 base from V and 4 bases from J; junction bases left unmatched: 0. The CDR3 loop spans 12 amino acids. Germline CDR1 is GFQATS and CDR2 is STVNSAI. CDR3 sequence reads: CGARGTGYEQYF. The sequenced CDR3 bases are TGTGGTGCTAGGGGGACAGGGTATGAACAGTAC.

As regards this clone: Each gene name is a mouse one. The part of the CDR3 DNA that was read is TGTGCCAGCAGCTTAGGACTGGGGGTCTATGCTGAGCAGTTC. Its translation is CASSLGLGVYAEQF. The entire CDR3 protein is CASSLGLGVYAEQFF. The chain uses TRBV2 and TRBJ2-1; TRBD2 agrees at 10 bases. The read stops 1 residue short of the end of the CDR3; the missing end is completed from the germline J gene. This CDR3 region has 15 residues. Germline CDR1 is LGHNA and CDR2 is YSYQKL. The junction had 4 bases not matched to a gene; V was cut back by 5 bases and J by 3 bases.

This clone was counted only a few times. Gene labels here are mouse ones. CDR3 DNA, as far as it was read: TGTGCCAGCGGTGACAGGGGCATTTCCAACGAAAGATTATTT. Translation: CASGDRGISNERLF. Given in full, the CDR3 is CASGDRGISNERLFF. The rearrangement uses TRBV13-2 and TRBJ1-4; weak D call: TRBD1 (6 bases). The missing CDR3 end, 1 residue past where the read stops, is filled in from the germline J gene. The CDR3 extends over 15 amino acids. CDR1 and CDR2 from the germline V gene are NNHNN and SYGAGS (reference sequence). V lost 2 bases and J lost 0, with 8 bases in between.

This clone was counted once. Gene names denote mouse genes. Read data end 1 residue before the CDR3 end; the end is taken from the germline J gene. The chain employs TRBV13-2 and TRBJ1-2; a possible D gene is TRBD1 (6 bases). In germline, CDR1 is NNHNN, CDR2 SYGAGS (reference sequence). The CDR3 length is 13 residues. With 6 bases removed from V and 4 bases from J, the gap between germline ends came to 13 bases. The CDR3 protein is CASVKQGTSDYTF. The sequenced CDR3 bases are TGTGCCAGCGTCAAACAGGGAACCTCCGACTACACC.

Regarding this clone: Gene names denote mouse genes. CDR3 DNA (partial): TGTGCCAGCAGCCAAGATCGGCGGGGGGAACAGTAC. It yields the protein CASSQDRRGEQY. The full CDR3 sequence reads CASSQDRRGEQYF. This chain connects TRBV2 to TRBJ2-7, with D tentatively TRBD1 or TRBD2 (5 bases each). The read stops 1 residue short of the end of the CDR3; the missing end is completed from the germline J gene. V dropped 0 bases and J dropped 7 bases, with 10 bases sitting between them. The CDR3 consists of 13 residues. CDR1 and CDR2 from the germline V gene are LGHNA and YSYQKL.

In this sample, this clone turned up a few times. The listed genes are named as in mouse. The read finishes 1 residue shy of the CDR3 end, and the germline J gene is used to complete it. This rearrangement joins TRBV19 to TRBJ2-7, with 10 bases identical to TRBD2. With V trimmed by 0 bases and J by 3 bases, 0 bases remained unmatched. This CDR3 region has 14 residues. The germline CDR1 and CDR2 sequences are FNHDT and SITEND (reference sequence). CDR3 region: CASSIGTGGYEQYF. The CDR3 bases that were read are TGTGCCAGCAGTATAGGGACTGGGGGCTATGAACAGTAC. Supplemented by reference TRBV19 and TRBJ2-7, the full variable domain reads GGIITQTPKFLIGQEGQKLTLKCQQNFNHDTMYWYRQDSGKGLRLIYYSITENDLQKGDLSEGYDASREKKSSFSLTVTSAQKNEMAVFLCASSIGTGGYEQYFGPGTRLTVL.

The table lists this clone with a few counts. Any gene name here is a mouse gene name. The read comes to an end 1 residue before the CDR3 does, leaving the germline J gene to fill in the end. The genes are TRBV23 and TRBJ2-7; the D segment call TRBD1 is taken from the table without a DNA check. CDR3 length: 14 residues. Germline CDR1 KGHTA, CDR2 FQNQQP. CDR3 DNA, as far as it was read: TGCTCCAGCAGTCAATCGGAACAGGGGTGGGAACAGTAC. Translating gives CSSSQSEQGWEQY. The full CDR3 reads CSSSQSEQGWEQYF.

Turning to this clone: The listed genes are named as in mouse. The sequenced part of the CDR3 DNA is TGTGCCAGCTCTCTGCAGCCGGGGACCGGGCAGCTCTAC. Its translation: CASSLQPGTGQLY. The whole CDR3 reads CASSLQPGTGQLYF. V and J are TRBV12-1 and TRBJ2-2; D unclear. Read data end 1 residue before the CDR3 end; the end is taken from the germline J gene. Germline V gene data show CDR1 as SGHSN and CDR2 as HYEKVE. This CDR3 is built from 14 residues. V gave up 1 base and J gave up 5 bases, with 10 bases separating them.

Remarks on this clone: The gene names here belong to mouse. CDR3 DNA (partial): TGCACCTGCAGTGGCCGGGACAGGGGGCCCAACGAAAGATTATTT. Encoded protein: CTCSGRDRGPNERLF. In full, the CDR3 is CTCSGRDRGPNERLFF. This chain connects TRBV1 to TRBJ1-4, with 12 bases matching TRBD1. From the germline J gene comes the end of the CDR3, since the read stops 1 residue before it. Germline-derived CDR1 and CDR2 are NSQYPW and LRSPGD (reference sequence). V shed 4 bases and J 3 bases; nucleotides not matched to a gene: 3. The CDR3 runs to 16 residues.

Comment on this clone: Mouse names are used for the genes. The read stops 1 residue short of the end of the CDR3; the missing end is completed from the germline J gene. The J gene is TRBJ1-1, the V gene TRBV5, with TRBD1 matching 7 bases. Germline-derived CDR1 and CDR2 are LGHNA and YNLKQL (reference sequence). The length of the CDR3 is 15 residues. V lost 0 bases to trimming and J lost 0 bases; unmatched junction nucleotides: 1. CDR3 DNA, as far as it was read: TGTGCCAGCAGCCAAGAAGACAGGGCAAACACAGAAGTCTTC. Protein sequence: CASSQEDRANTEVF. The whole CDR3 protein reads CASSQEDRANTEVFF.

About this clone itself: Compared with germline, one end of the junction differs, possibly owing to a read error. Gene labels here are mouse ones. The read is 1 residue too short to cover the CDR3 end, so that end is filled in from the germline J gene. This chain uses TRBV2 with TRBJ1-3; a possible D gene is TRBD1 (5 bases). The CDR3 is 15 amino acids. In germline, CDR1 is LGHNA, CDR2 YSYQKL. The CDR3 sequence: CSSSQEGGVGNTLYF. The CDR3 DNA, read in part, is TGCTCCAGCAGCCAAGAGGGAGGGGTTGGAAATACGCTCTAT. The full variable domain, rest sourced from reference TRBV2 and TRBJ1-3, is DPKIIQKPKYLVAVTGSEKILICEQYLGHNAMYWYRQSAKKPLEFMFSYSYQKLMDNQTASSRFQPQSSKKNHLDLQITALKPDDSATYFCSSSQEGGVGNTLYFGEGSRLIVV.

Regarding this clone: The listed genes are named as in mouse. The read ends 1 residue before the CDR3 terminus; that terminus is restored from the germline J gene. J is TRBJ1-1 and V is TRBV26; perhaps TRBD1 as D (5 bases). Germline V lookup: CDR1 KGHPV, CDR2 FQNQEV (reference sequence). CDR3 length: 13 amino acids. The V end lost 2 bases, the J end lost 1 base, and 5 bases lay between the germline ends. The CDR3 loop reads CASSLTGNTEVFF. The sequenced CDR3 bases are TGTGCCAGCAGTCTGACAGGGAACACAGAAGTCTTC.

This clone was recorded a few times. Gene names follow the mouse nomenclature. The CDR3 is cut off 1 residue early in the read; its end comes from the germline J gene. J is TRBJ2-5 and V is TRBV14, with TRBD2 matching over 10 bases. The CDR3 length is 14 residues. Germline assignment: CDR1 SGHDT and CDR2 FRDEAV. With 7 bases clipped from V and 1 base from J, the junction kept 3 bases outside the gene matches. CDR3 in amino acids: CASRTGGYQDTQYF. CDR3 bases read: TGTGCCAGCCGGACTGGGGGATACCAAGACACCCAGTAC.

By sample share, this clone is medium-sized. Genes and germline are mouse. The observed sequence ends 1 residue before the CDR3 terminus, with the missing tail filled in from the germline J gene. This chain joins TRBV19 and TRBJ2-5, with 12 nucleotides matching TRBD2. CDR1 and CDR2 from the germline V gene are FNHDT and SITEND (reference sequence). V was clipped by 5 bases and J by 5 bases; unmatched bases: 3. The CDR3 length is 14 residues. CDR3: CASSSGLGGDTQYF. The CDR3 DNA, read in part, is TGTGCCAGCAGCTCGGGACTGGGGGGAGACACCCAGTAC.

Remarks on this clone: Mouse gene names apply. The CDR3 bases that were read are TGTGCAAGCAGCTTAGGGGGGGGGTTTGAACAGTAC. It is translated as CASSLGGGFEQY. The full CDR3 protein is CASSLGGGFEQYF. The chain employs TRBV16 and TRBJ2-7, with 7 bases fitting TRBD2. The DNA ends 1 residue before the CDR3 does, and the rest of the CDR3 is filled in from the germline J gene. Germline CDR1 reads SGHSA; CDR2 reads FRNQAP. V lost 1 base, J lost 6 bases, and 3 bases stayed unmatched. This CDR3 is 13 amino acids long.

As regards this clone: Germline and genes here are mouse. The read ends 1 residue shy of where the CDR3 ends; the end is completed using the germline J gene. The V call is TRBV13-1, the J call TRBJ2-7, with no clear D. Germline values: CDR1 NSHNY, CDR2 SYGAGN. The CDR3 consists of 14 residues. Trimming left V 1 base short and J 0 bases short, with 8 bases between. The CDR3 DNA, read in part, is TGTGCCAGCAGTGATCTGACAAGCTCCTATGAACAGTAC. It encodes CASSDLTSSYEQY. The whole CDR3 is CASSDLTSSYEQYF.

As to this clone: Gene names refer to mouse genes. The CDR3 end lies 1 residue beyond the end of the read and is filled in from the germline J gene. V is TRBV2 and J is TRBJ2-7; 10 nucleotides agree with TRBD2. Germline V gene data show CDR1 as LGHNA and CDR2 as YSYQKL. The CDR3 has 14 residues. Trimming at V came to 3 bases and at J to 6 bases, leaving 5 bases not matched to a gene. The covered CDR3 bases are TGTGCCAGCAGCCAGGCTGGGGGGGCCTTTGAACAGTAC. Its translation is CASSQAGGAFEQY. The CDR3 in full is CASSQAGGAFEQYF.

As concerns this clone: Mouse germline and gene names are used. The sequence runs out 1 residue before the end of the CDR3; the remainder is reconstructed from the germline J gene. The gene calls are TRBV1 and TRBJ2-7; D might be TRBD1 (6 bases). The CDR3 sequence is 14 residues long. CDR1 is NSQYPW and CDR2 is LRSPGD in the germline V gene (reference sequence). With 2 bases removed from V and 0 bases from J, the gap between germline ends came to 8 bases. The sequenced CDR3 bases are TGCACCTGCAGTGCACGGGACATCTCCTATGAACAGTAC. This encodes CTCSARDISYEQY. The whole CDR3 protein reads CTCSARDISYEQYF.

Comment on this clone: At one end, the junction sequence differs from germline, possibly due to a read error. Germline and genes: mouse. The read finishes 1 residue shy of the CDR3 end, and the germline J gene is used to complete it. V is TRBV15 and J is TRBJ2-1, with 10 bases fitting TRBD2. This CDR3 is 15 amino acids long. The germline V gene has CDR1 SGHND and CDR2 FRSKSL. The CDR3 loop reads CASSLGLGVYAEQFF. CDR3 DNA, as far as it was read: TGTGCCAGCAGCTTAGGACTGGGGGTCTATGCTGAGCAGTTC.

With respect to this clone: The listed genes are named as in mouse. The sequenced CDR3 bases are TGTGCTAGCAGTAGCGGACAAGTCAACGAAAGATTATTT. Translation: CASSSGQVNERLF. The CDR3 reads in full as CASSSGQVNERLFF. V is TRBV17 and J is TRBJ1-4, with a possible D match to TRBD1 (5 bases). The read falls 1 residue short of the CDR3 end, and the missing part is taken from the germline J gene. The germline gives CDR1 MNHDT, CDR2 YYDKIL. The CDR3 has 14 residues. Trimming stripped 3 bases from V and 4 bases from J, with 9 bases between.

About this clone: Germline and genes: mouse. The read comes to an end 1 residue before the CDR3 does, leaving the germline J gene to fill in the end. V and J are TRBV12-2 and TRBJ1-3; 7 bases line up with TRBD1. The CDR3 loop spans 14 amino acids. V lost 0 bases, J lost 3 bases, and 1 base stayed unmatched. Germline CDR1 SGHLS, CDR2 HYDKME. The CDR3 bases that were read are TGTGCCAGCTCTCTCGACAGGGTTGGAAATACGCTCTAT. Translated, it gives CASSLDRVGNTLY. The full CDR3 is CASSLDRVGNTLYF.

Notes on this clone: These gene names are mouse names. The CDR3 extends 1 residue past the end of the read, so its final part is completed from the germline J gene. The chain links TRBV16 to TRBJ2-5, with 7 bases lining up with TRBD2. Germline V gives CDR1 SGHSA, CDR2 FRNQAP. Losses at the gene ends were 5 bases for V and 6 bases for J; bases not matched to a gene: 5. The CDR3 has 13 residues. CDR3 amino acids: CASSKPGLDTQYF. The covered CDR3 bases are TGTGCAAGCAGCAAACCGGGACTGGACACCCAGTAC.

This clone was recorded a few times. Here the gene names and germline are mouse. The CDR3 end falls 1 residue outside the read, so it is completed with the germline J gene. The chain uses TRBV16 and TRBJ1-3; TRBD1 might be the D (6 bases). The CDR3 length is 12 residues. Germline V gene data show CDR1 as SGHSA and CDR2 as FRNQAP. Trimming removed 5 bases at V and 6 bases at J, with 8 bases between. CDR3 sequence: CASSNRVNTLYF. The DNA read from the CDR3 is TGTGCAAGCAGCAACAGGGTAAATACGCTCTAT.

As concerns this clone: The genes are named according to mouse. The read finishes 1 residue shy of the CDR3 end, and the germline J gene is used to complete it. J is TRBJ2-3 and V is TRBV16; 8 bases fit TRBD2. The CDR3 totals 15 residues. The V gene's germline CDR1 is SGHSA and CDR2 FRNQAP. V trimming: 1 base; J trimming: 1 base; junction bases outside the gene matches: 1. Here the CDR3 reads CASSLGGGGAETLYF. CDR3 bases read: TGTGCAAGCAGCTTAGGGGGGGGCGGTGCAGAAACGCTGTAT.

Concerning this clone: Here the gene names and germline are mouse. The CDR3 DNA, read in part, is TGTGCCAGCGGGGGACAGGGGGCCTCCGAAAGATTATTT. Protein: CASGGQGASERLF. The CDR3 in its entirety is CASGGQGASERLFF. The chain has TRBV13-2 and TRBJ1-4, with 12 positions matching TRBD1. The read comes to an end 1 residue before the CDR3 does, leaving the germline J gene to fill in the end. V gave up 5 bases and J gave up 7 bases; unmatched junction bases: 3. This CDR3 contains 14 residues. From germline, CDR1 is NNHNN and CDR2 SYGAGS (reference sequence).

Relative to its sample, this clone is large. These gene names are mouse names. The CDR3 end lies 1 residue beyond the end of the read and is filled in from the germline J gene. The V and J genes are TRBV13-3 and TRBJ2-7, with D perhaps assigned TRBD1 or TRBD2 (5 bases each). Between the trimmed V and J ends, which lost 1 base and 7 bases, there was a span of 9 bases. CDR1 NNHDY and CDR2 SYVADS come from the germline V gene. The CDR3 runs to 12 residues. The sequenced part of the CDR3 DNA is TGTGCCAGCAGTGATCGGGGGTGGGAACAGTAC. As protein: CASSDRGWEQY. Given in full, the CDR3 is CASSDRGWEQYF.

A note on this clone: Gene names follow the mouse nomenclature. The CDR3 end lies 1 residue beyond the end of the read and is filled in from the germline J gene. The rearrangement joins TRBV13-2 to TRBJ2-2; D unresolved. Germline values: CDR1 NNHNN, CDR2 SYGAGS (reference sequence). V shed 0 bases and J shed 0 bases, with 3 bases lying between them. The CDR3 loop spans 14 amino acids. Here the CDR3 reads CASGDDANTGQLYF. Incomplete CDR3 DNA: TGTGCCAGCGGTGATGATGCAAACACCGGGCAGCTCTAC.